The rows below give T cell receptor beta chains drawn from one sample of a study of early T cells in non-severe SARS-CoV-2 infection. In TCRdb, the 5' RACE reads were re-called with MiXCR into one record per CDR3 protein. This table has tens of thousands of distinct CDR3 sequences, approximately 15% appearing once. The sequenced sample was whole blood. These receptors were taken from an adult who was a healthcare worker with PCR-confirmed SARS-CoV-2 infection or an uninfected control (not recorded which). CDR3s include the opening cysteine and the closing phenylalanine or tryptophan. D genes are given only for firm matches. Clone sizes are given selectively: once, few, many, or a class where the clone is expanded.

D gene,CDR3 length,V gene,clone size,J gene,CDR3 DNA,CDR3 protein
TRBD1,16,TRBV27,few,TRBJ1-2,TGTGCCAGCAGTCCCCGACAGGGGAGGACCAACTATGGCTACACCTTC,CASSPRQGRTNYGYTF
TRBD1,13,TRBV29-1,-,TRBJ2-7,TGCAGCGTTGGAGGAAACAGGGGCTACGAGCAGTACTTC,CSVGGNRGYEQYF
-,13,TRBV7-3,few,TRBJ2-3,TGTGCCAGCAGCCGTGACGCCACAGATACGCAGTATTTT,CASSRDATDTQYF
-,14,TRBV6-5,-,TRBJ2-3,TGTGCCAGCAGTTACAGCAGCGACACAGATACGCAGTATTTT,CASSYSSDTDTQYF
-,13,TRBV27,-,TRBJ2-2,TGTGCCAGCAGTTTTAGCGTCACCGGGGAGCTGTTTTTT,CASSFSVTGELFF
-,16,TRBV7-9,many,TRBJ2-1,TGTGCCAGCAGCTTAGTGAGGTGGGAGCGGGTCAATGAGCAGTTCTTC,CASSLVRWERVNEQFF
TRBD2,15,TRBV7-9,few,TRBJ2-7,TGTGCCAGCAGCCACACTCTAGCGGGAGCAGAAGAGCAGTACTTC,CASSHTLAGAEEQYF
TRBD1,12,TRBV12-3/TRBV12-4,-,TRBJ2-2,TGTGCCAGCGCCGGGACAGCCGGGGAGCTGTTTTTT,CASAGTAGELFF
TRBD1,18,TRBV4-2,many,TRBJ1-5,TGTGCCAGCAGCCAAGACCCCCTTCGGACAGGGGGTTTTCAGCCCCAGCATTTT,CASSQDPLRTGGFQPQHF
TRBD1,15,TRBV28,many,TRBJ1-5,TGTGCCAGCAGTTTCCAGGGGGGGGTGCGGCAGCCCCAGCATTTT,CASSFQGGVRQPQHF
-,16,TRBV15,few,TRBJ2-2,TGTGCCACCAGCAGAAGAAAACTAGTCGGCACCGGGGAGCTGTTTTTT,CATSRRKLVGTGELFF
-,12,TRBV27,-,TRBJ1-1,TGTGCCAGCAGTTTCGGGGGAAAGGAAGCTTTCTTT,CASSFGGKEAFF
-,10,TRBV29-1,few,TRBJ1-2,TGCAGCGTTGATGGGGATGGCTACACCTTC,CSVDGDGYTF
-,17,TRBV11-2,-,TRBJ1-2,TGTGCCAGCAGCCTTCACACATCGGCCGCGGCCGCGTATGGCTACACCTTC,CASSLHTSAAAAYGYTF
-,16,TRBV3-1,few,TRBJ2-3,TGTGCCAGCAGCCAAGGTCTAGGCGCCAGCACAGATACGCAGTATTTT,CASSQGLGASTDTQYF
TRBD2,14,TRBV20-1,few,TRBJ2-5,TGCAGTGCTAGAGACGTAGCGGGAGGAGAGACCCAGTACTTC,CSARDVAGGETQYF
TRBD2,16,TRBV4-1,few,TRBJ2-1,TGCGCCAGCAGCCAACGAATAGCGGGAGTAGAGAATGAGCAGTTCTTC,CASSQRIAGVENEQFF
-,13,TRBV20-1,few,TRBJ1-5,TGCAGTGCTAGAGTCATGGAGGGTCAGCCCCAGCATTTT,CSARVMEGQPQHF
-,13,TRBV7-9,-,TRBJ2-2,TGTGCCAGCACCCGTTTTGGGGGCGAGGAGCTGTTTTTT,CASTRFGGEELFF
TRBD1,15,TRBV12-3/TRBV12-4,many,TRBJ2-1,TGTGCCAGCAGATCTCCGGGACAGGACTACAATGAGCAGTTCTTC,CASRSPGQDYNEQFF
TRBD2,16,TRBV12-3/TRBV12-4,-,TRBJ2-1,TGTGCCAGCAGACCAAACCTTAGCGGGAGTACCAATGAGCAGTTCTTC,CASRPNLSGSTNEQFF
-,14,TRBV14,few,TRBJ2-7,TGTGCCAGCAGCGCGGACGTGGGCTCCTACGAGCAGTACTTC,CASSADVGSYEQYF
TRBD1,14,TRBV20-1,few,TRBJ2-7,TGCAGTGCTAGGAAGGACAGGGCCTCCTACGAGCAGTACTTC,CSARKDRASYEQYF
-,15,TRBV14,few,TRBJ1-2,TGTGCCAGCAGCCAAGATTTCGACAGTTACTATGGCTACACCTTC,CASSQDFDSYYGYTF
TRBD2,17,TRBV6-4,-,TRBJ2-1,TGTGCCAGCAGTGATTATGGAGGACTAGCGTCTATCAATGAGCAGTTCTTC,CASSDYGGLASINEQFF
-,12,TRBV20-1,few,TRBJ2-1,TGCAGTGCTAGATTAGGGGCTCGTGAGCCGTTCTTC,CSARLGAREPFF
TRBD1,13,TRBV10-3,many,TRBJ2-7,TGTGCCATCAGTGCCGACAGGGGCCACGAGCAGTACTTC,CAISADRGHEQYF
-,13,TRBV3-1,-,TRBJ1-1,TGTGCCAGCAGCCAAGGGGACAACACTGAAGCTTTCTTT,CASSQGDNTEAFF
-,15,TRBV20-1,few,TRBJ2-6,TGCAGTACCCACAGGGTGCACTCTGGGGCCAACGTCCTGACTTTC,CSTHRVHSGANVLTF
TRBD2,16,TRBV6-5,-,TRBJ2-5,TGTGCCAGCACCCAAGGGGGCGGGAGGGCCGGAGAGACCCAGTACTTC,CASTQGGGRAGETQYF
-,12,TRBV29-1,-,TRBJ1-2,TGCAGCGTTATACAGGGATATGACGGCTACACCTTC,CSVIQGYDGYTF
TRBD2,15,TRBV6-1,few,TRBJ2-3,TGTGCCAGCAGTGAAGTTGCGGGGGAGCACCATACGCAGTATTTT,CASSEVAGEHHTQYF
-,14,TRBV4-1,few,TRBJ2-3,TGCGCCAGCAGCCAAGAGGGGGCTACAGATACGCAGTATTTT,CASSQEGATDTQYF
TRBD2,19,TRBV6-5,-,TRBJ2-3,TGTGCCAGCAGTTACGATGGGGTGTGGGCTAGCGGAAGCACAGATACGCAGTATTTT,CASSYDGVWASGSTDTQYF
-,15,TRBV7-6,many,TRBJ2-5,TGTGCCAGCAGCCCCGCTGTGACTTACCAAGAGACCCAGTACTTC,CASSPAVTYQETQYF
-,14,TRBV5-6,few,TRBJ1-2,TGTGCCAGCAGCTTCCATAACCGTAACTATGGCTACACCTTC,CASSFHNRNYGYTF
TRBD2,14,TRBV11-2,few,TRBJ2-5,TGTGCCAGCAGTTCTAGCGGAGAGGAGGAGACCCAGTACTTC,CASSSSGEEETQYF
TRBD2,14,TRBV12-3/TRBV12-4,many,TRBJ2-2,TGTGCCAGCAGGATATGGGAGCGGGAAGGGGAGCTGTTTTTT,CASRIWEREGELFF
-,14,TRBV27,few,TRBJ1-2,TGTGCCAGCAGTTCTATCGCCTCAGGGTCCCGGTACACCTTC,CASSSIASGSRYTF
-,13,TRBV7-2,few,TRBJ1-1,TGTGCCAGCAGCAAACGGGTTTTCACTGAAGTTTTCTTT,CASSKRVFTEVFF
-,15,TRBV4-2,many,TRBJ1-5,TGTGCCAGCAGCCAAGACACCTCTAGCAATCAGCCCCAGCATTTT,CASSQDTSSNQPQHF
-,12,TRBV7-9,many,TRBJ2-7,TGTGCCAGCAGCTTAACCTCCTACGAGCAGTACTTC,CASSLTSYEQYF
-,17,TRBV7-6,-,TRBJ2-2,-,CASSLAAGAQSRWSCFF
-,17,TRBV7-9,few,TRBJ2-7,TGTGCCAGCAGCTTAAGATCCGGGAGTCCCTACGACTACGAGCAGTACTTC,CASSLRSGSPYDYEQYF
-,15,TRBV7-2,-,TRBJ1-1,TGTGCCAGCAGCTTACTGGGGGCAACGAACACTGAAGCTTTCTTT,CASSLLGATNTEAFF
-,13,TRBV7-6,few,TRBJ2-7,TGTGCCAGCAGCGGCGGGACCACCTACGAGCAGTACTTC,CASSGGTTYEQYF
-,13,TRBV27,few,TRBJ2-3,TGTGCCAGCAGTTTATCGAGGGGAGATACGCAGTATTTT,CASSLSRGDTQYF
TRBD1,12,TRBV28,-,TRBJ1-1,TGTGCCAGCAGACAGGGGTGGACTGAAGCTTTCTTT,CASRQGWTEAFF
TRBD2,15,TRBV12-3/TRBV12-4,few,TRBJ2-1,TGTGCCAGCAGTTTGGAGACTAGCGGGAGCCATGAGCAGTTCTTC,CASSLETSGSHEQFF
-,14,TRBV27,-,TRBJ2-7,TGTGCCAGCAGTTTAACCGAGAGCGCCTACGAGCAGTACTTC,CASSLTESAYEQYF
-,16,TRBV24-1,-,TRBJ2-1,TGTGCCACCAGTGATCCGAGCGCGAGCTCCTACAATGAGCAGTTCTTC,CATSDPSASSYNEQFF
TRBD1,17,TRBV14,few,TRBJ1-2,TGTGCCAGCAGCCAAGATCTCAGGGGGCGACTGGGCTATGGCTACACCTTC,CASSQDLRGRLGYGYTF
TRBD1,14,TRBV6-6,-,TRBJ1-2,TGTGCCAGCAGTTACGACAGGGATGGCTATGGCTACACCTTC,CASSYDRDGYGYTF